This T cell receptor (beta chain) originates from a study of blood T cells in healthy people across ages. Using a J-beta primer mix together with a sample-barcoded 5' primer, a second PCR was run for 7 to 11 cycles. TCRdb redid the calling of the 5' RACE reads with MiXCR, one entry per CDR3 protein. The table includes around 1.5 million distinct CDR3 sequences, roughly 30% detected once. The receptor was derived from a woman aged 30 to 39 in good health. Sequenced sample: blood.

CDR3: CASSSDRVPYEQYF. The CDR3 nucleotides read TGTGCCAGCAGCTCGGACAGGGTACCCTACGAGCAGTACTTC. V is TRBV6-5 and J is TRBJ2-7, with 8 bases identical to TRBD1. Germline V CDR1 and CDR2: MNHEY, SVGAGI. The CDR3 has 14 residues. V trimming: 6 bases; J trimming: 2 bases; junction bases outside the gene matches: 6.